This paragraph reports one T cell receptor (beta chain). Sequenced by immunoSEQ multiplex PCR; TCRdb stores in-frame clones only, minus some. The table lists 35,000 to 45,000 clones, more than 75% of them singletons, with roughly 3.9% in the top ten. The germline CDR1 and CDR2 sequences are SGDLS and YYNGEE. The V and J ends lost 4 bases and 4 bases, in that order; junction bases with no gene match: 10. This CDR3 spans 15 amino acids. This specimen belongs to a study of OX40 agonist ivuxolimab in advanced cancers. The sequence came from an adult with an advanced solid tumor such as melanoma, head and neck, liver or kidney cancer. The chain couples TRBV9 to TRBJ2-7; 8 positions match TRBD1. Sequencing was performed on CD4+ or CD8+ T cells sorted from blood, taken in a trial of the OX40 agonist ivuxolimab. CDR3 sequence (DNA): TGTGCCAGCAGCTCTCCCGAGACAGGGGTTTACGAGCAGTACTTC. Its protein product is CASSSPETGVYEQYF.